Shown below are 31 T cell receptor beta chains from a single sample sequenced in a study of cytomegalovirus exposure and HLA in healthy donors. The PCR was carried out with 60 Vbeta primers and 13 Jbeta primers. Some clones are missing from TCRdb's copy, which holds only in-frame ones; the method was immunoSEQ multiplex PCR. The sample gives more than 150,000 clones, roughly 74% of which show up once; 4.5% to 7.5% is in the top ten. Sequencing was done on a sample of PBMCs. These TCRs come from a woman aged 25 to 39 in good health and CMV-seropositive.

V and J are TRBV6-5 and TRBJ1-1, with D uncertain. Between the trimmed V and J ends, which lost 3 bases and 2 bases, there was a span of 10 bases. Germline assignment: CDR1 MNHEY and CDR2 SVGAGI. CDR3 size: 14 residues. The CDR3 coding sequence is TGTGCCAGCAGTTATGAGGGTAGAAACACTGAAGCTTTCTTT. Its protein is CASSYEGRNTEAFF.

The J gene is TRBJ1-6, the V gene TRBV27; 8 bases align to TRBD1. There are 15 residues in the CDR3. Trimming removed 5 bases from V and 3 bases from J; junction bases left unmatched: 3. From germline, CDR1 is MNHEY and CDR2 SMNVEV (reference sequence). Here the CDR3 reads CASSRGTGYNSPLHF. The CDR3 nucleotides are TGTGCCAGCAGTCGGGGGACAGGCTATAATTCACCCCTCCACTTT.

The chain combines TRBV10-3 with TRBJ1-1; the D gene is possibly TRBD1 (6 bases). In germline, CDR1 is ENHRY, CDR2 SYGVKD. The CDR3 is made up of 15 amino acids. Deletions cut 3 bases from V and 1 base from J, with 12 bases between. CDR3 sequence reads: CAISDRGPRNTEAFF. The CDR3 bases are TGTGCCATCAGTGACAGGGGTCCACGGAACACTGAAGCTTTCTTT.

This chain joins TRBV7-2 and TRBJ2-2, with D perhaps matching TRBD2 (6 bases). The V end lost 4 bases, the J end lost 7 bases, and 13 bases lay between the germline ends. From germline, CDR1 is SGHTA and CDR2 FQGNSA. The CDR3 loop spans 14 amino acids. This chain's CDR3 is CASSWSPGVGELFF. In DNA form, the CDR3 reads TGTGCCAGCAGCTGGTCGCCGGGAGTCGGGGAGCTGTTTTTT.

This clone was seen only a few times. The rearrangement links TRBV2 to TRBJ2-1; 10 positions agree with TRBD2. CDR1 and CDR2 (germline): SNHLY, FYNNEI. There are 15 residues in the CDR3. V was pared by 8 bases and J by 8 bases, with 12 bases of the junction left unmatched. The CDR3 region has the DNA TGTGCCAGCGGAAAAGCGGGAGGGCCGTCCGATGAGCAGTTCTTC. Its translation: CASGKAGGPSDEQFF.

This chain joins TRBV27 and TRBJ2-7; TRBD1 matches 10 bases. In germline, CDR1 is MNHEY, CDR2 SMNVEV (reference sequence). CDR3 length equals 14 residues. After removal of 11 bases from V and 2 bases from J, the junction contained 9 bases not matched to a gene. For the CDR3, the DNA is TGTGCCGTAATAAAAGGGACAGGGGCCTACGAGCAGTACTTC. Translation gives CAVIKGTGAYEQYF.

This sequence joins TRBV7-9 and TRBJ2-1; the D is unclear. CDR1 is SEHNR and CDR2 is FQNEAQ in the germline V gene (reference sequence). Trimming took off 5 bases at V and 8 bases at J, with 10 bases between the two ends. The CDR3 totals 12 residues. The CDR3: CASSQSRDEQFF. Here the CDR3 DNA reads TGTGCCAGCAGCCAAAGCCGGGATGAGCAGTTCTTC.

The J gene is TRBJ1-1, the V gene TRBV11-2, with 8 nucleotides matching TRBD1. Looked up from germline, CDR1 is SGHAT and CDR2 is FQNNGV. The CDR3 has 17 amino acids. V gave up 2 bases and J gave up 1 base; unmatched junction bases: 9. DNA for the CDR3: TGTGCCAGCAGCTTACCCCGGACAGGGCGGGGGAACACTGAAGCTTTCTTT. This gives the protein CASSLPRTGRGNTEAFF.

CDR3 sequence (DNA): TGTGCCAGCAGTTCAATGGGAACTAGCGGGAACACCGGGGAGCTGTTTTTT. As protein: CASSSMGTSGNTGELFF. This chain connects TRBV28 to TRBJ2-2, with 8 bases fitting TRBD2. Germline assignment: CDR1 MDHEN and CDR2 SYDVKM. J gave up 1 base and V 4 bases, and 8 bases lay outside the gene matches. This CDR3 is built from 17 residues. The full variable domain, rest sourced from reference TRBV28 and TRBJ2-2, is DVKVTQSSRYLVKRTGEKVFLECVQDMDHENMFWYRQDPGLGLRLIYFSYDVKMKEKGDIPEGYSVSREKKERFSLILESASTNQTSMYLCASSSMGTSGNTGELFFGEGSRLTVL.

Here the CDR3 DNA reads TGTGCCAGCAGCTTATCCAGGGGAACCTACGAGCAGTACTTC. Amino acids: CASSLSRGTYEQYF. This chain uses TRBV5-6 with TRBJ2-7; tentatively, D is TRBD1 (6 bases). Germline V gene data show CDR1 as SGHDT and CDR2 as YYEEEE. CDR3 length equals 14 residues. The V end was cut by 2 bases, the J end by 2 bases, with 11 bases between.

This clone is a singleton in its sample. The chain is built from TRBV6-1 and TRBJ1-5; no clear D. Germline loops: CDR1 MNHNS, CDR2 SASEGT. This CDR3 has 15 amino acids. V was pared by 2 bases and J by 3 bases, with 11 bases between. The DNA of the CDR3 is TGTGCCAGCAGTGAATCGACACAGAACAATCAGCCCCAGCATTTT. Its protein product is CASSESTQNNQPQHF.

The rearrangement uses TRBV19 and TRBJ2-7; D unclear. This CDR3 has 13 residues. Per germline, CDR1 LNHDA and CDR2 SQIVND (reference sequence). The V gene lost 4 bases and the J gene lost 3 bases, with 10 bases spanning the gap. CDR3 amino acids: CASSSLSDYEQYF. The CDR3 DNA reads TGTGCCAGTAGTAGCCTCTCAGACTACGAGCAGTACTTC.

The chain employs TRBV2 and TRBJ2-1, with 7 bases lining up with TRBD1. V dropped 6 bases and J dropped 4; count of bases not matched to a gene: 9. Germline V gives CDR1 SNHLY, CDR2 FYNNEI. The CDR3 sequence is 15 residues long. CDR3 nucleotides: TGTGCCAGCAGCACCGGGACAGTCACTTACAATGAGCAGTTCTTC. It specifies CASSTGTVTYNEQFF.

The chain carries TRBV5-6 and TRBJ2-5, with D unclear. There are 13 residues in the CDR3. Germline V lookup: CDR1 SGHDT, CDR2 YYEEEE. Deletions cut 0 bases from V and 5 bases from J, with 8 bases between. CDR3 nucleotides: TGTGCCAGCAGCTTGGACATGCGGGAGACCCAGTACTTC. Amino acids: CASSLDMRETQYF.

CDR3 region: CASSSAGVGNYGYTF. The CDR3 bases are TGTGCCAGCAGCTCCGCAGGGGTGGGTAACTATGGCTACACCTTC. The genes are TRBV7-2 and TRBJ1-2; possibly TRBD1 for D (6 bases). There are 15 residues in the CDR3. V was shortened by 4 bases and J by 1 base, with 13 bases between the two germline ends. The V gene's germline CDR1 is SGHTA and CDR2 FQGNSA.

The rearrangement links TRBV6-6 to TRBJ1-1; no firm D call. The CDR3 totals 14 residues. V lost 1 base, J lost 7 bases, and 13 bases lay in between. Germline V gene lookup returns CDR1 MNHNY and CDR2 SVGAGI (reference sequence). The CDR3 DNA follows: TGTGCCAGCAGTTACTGGTCACAGCCGATTGAAGCTTTCTTT. It yields the protein CASSYWSQPIEAFF.

This clone was picked up a small number of times. The chain uses TRBV7-8 and TRBJ2-2; 9 positions match TRBD2. This CDR3 contains 17 residues. From germline, CDR1 is SGHVS and CDR2 FQNEAQ. V shed 0 bases and J 3 bases; nucleotides not matched to a gene: 5. The CDR3 region is CASSLAPAGGHTGELFF. CDR3 bases: TGTGCCAGCAGCTTAGCGCCAGCGGGGGGTCACACCGGGGAGCTGTTTTTT. Drawing the rest from reference TRBV7-8 and TRBJ2-2, the complete variable domain is GAGVSQSPRYKVAKRGQDVALRCDPISGHVSLFWYQQALGQGPEFLTYFQNEAQLDKSGLPSDRFFAERPEGSVSTLKIQRTQQEDSAVYLCASSLAPAGGHTGELFFGEGSRLTVL.

Only a few counts were recorded for this clone. V and J are TRBV6-1 and TRBJ1-1; D is undetermined. In germline, CDR1 is MNHNS, CDR2 SASEGT. The CDR3 extends over 15 amino acids. Trimming removed 5 bases from V and 1 base from J, with 14 bases in between. The CDR3, as DNA: TGTGCCAGCAGTCGGAAACCCACGGGGAACACTGAAGCTTTCTTT. This gives the protein CASSRKPTGNTEAFF.

This rearrangement joins TRBV9 to TRBJ1-1; 8 nucleotides line up with TRBD1. The germline V gene encodes CDR1 SGDLS and CDR2 YYNGEE. The CDR3 runs to 15 residues. After removal of 3 bases from V and 0 bases from J, the junction contained 4 bases not matched to a gene. CDR3 sequence: CASSAEDRVNTEAFF. In DNA form, the CDR3 reads TGTGCCAGCAGCGCCGAGGACAGGGTGAACACTGAAGCTTTCTTT.

The chain has TRBV19 and TRBJ1-4, with D uncertain. The germline CDR1 and CDR2 sequences are LNHDA and SQIVND (reference sequence). Between the trimmed V and J ends, which lost 4 bases and 5 bases, there was a span of 11 bases. The CDR3 is 14 amino acids. In DNA form, the CDR3 reads TGTGCCAGTAGTACCCCCAGGTCCAATGAAAAACTGTTTTTT. Translated: CASSTPRSNEKLFF.

The genes are TRBV7-2 and TRBJ2-7; D might be TRBD2 (6 bases). The CDR3 length is 15 residues. V was clipped by 5 bases and J by 6 bases, with 20 bases between them. Germline V gives CDR1 SGHTA, CDR2 FQGNSA. The CDR3 sequence: CASSGRERQGCEQYF. The CDR3 DNA sequence: TGTGCCAGCAGCGGACGGGAGAGGCAGGGATGCGAGCAGTACTTC.

The rearrangement joins TRBV10-2 to TRBJ2-5; 10 bases align to TRBD2. Germline lookup yields CDR1 WSHSY and CDR2 SAAADI. Trimming removed 6 bases from V and 5 bases from J; junction bases left unmatched: 9. The CDR3 consists of 15 residues. The CDR3 region is CASRRGSGGSETQYF. The CDR3 nucleotides read TGCGCCAGCAGGCGGGGTAGCGGGGGGAGTGAGACCCAGTACTTC.

This rearrangement joins TRBV2 to TRBJ2-5, with 7 bases that match TRBD1. CDR1 and CDR2 from the germline V gene are SNHLY and FYNNEI. The CDR3 spans 15 residues. V lost 6 bases to trimming and J lost 7 bases; unmatched junction nucleotides: 14. CDR3 in DNA: TGTGCCAGCAGCCCCGACAGGGCGCCAAGGGGGACCCAGTACTTC. Its translation is CASSPDRAPRGTQYF.

Turning to this clone: One end of the junction fails to match germline, which may point to a read error. This chain uses TRBV5-6 with TRBJ1-1; no firm D call. Germline CDR1 and CDR2: SGHDT and YYEEEE. The CDR3 is made up of 11 amino acids. CDR3: CASSLVVFSGF. In DNA, the CDR3 is TGTGCCAGCAGCTTGGTAGTGTTCTCCGGCTTT. Full variable domain (remainder filled in from reference TRBV5-6 and TRBJ1-1): DAGVTQSPTHLIKTRGQQVTLRCSPKSGHDTVSWYQQALGQGPQFIFQYYEEEERQRGNFPDRFSGHQFPNYSSELNVNALLLGDSALYLCASSLVVFSGFGQGTRLTVV.

The rearrangement uses TRBV28 and TRBJ2-3, with 8 nucleotides matching TRBD2. This CDR3 region has 18 residues. Germline trimming cut 5 bases from V and 4 bases from J; bases unmatched to any gene: 17. CDR1 is MDHEN and CDR2 is SYDVKM in the germline V gene. This CDR3 reads CASSPRLVQRERSDTQYF. CDR3 nucleotides: TGTGCCAGCAGTCCCCGATTGGTCCAGCGGGAGAGGTCAGATACGCAGTATTTT.

V is TRBV19 and J is TRBJ2-1, with D perhaps matching TRBD2 (5 bases). Germline lookup yields CDR1 LNHDA and CDR2 SQIVND (reference sequence). The CDR3 is made up of 15 amino acids. The ends were cut back, 3 bases at V and 6 bases at J, with 15 bases in the middle. The CDR3 reads CASSIYRGFSNEQFF. In DNA form, the CDR3 reads TGTGCCAGTAGTATTTACCGAGGGTTCTCCAATGAGCAGTTCTTC.

The gene calls are TRBV7-8 and TRBJ1-2; 8 bases are shared with TRBD1. The CDR3 spans 16 residues. In germline, CDR1 is SGHVS, CDR2 FQNEAQ. Trimming at V came to 5 bases and at J to 4 bases, leaving 12 bases not matched to a gene. In nucleotides, the CDR3 is TGTGCCAGCAGCCCCTTCGTTCAGGGGGCGGGCTATGGCTACACCTTC. Its translation: CASSPFVQGAGYGYTF.

The count of this clone is one. V gene TRBV27 combines with J gene TRBJ2-1; the D is unclear. This CDR3 has 14 amino acids. The germline V gene encodes CDR1 MNHEY and CDR2 SMNVEV (reference sequence). The V and J ends lost 3 bases and 2 bases respectively, with 8 bases between them. The chain's CDR3 is CASSFASAYNEQFF. CDR3 DNA: TGTGCCAGCAGTTTCGCTTCAGCCTACAATGAGCAGTTCTTC.

This clone was recorded a few times. The chain carries TRBV19 and TRBJ1-3, with D possibly matching TRBD1 (6 bases). V was pared by 9 bases and J by 3 bases, with 9 bases between. The CDR3 has 12 residues. Germline V gives CDR1 LNHDA, CDR2 SQIVND (reference sequence). CDR3: CASRGSGNTIYF. The CDR3 bases are TGTGCCAGCAGGGGTAGTGGAAACACCATATATTTT.

This chain joins TRBV11-2 and TRBJ1-2; D not certain. The CDR3 has 15 residues. Germline CDR1 SGHAT, CDR2 FQNNGV. Trimming removed 5 bases from V and 6 bases from J, with 19 bases in between. CDR3 in amino acids: CASSPPSPRGNGYTF. In DNA form, the CDR3 reads TGTGCCAGCAGCCCTCCGAGTCCCCGGGGTAATGGCTACACCTTC.

The table lists this clone with a few counts. In DNA, the CDR3 is TGTGCCAGCGGGGCTTACTACGAGCAGTACTTC. This encodes CASGAYYEQYF. J is TRBJ2-7 and V is TRBV28; D might be TRBD1 (5 bases). Trimming removed 8 bases at V and 3 bases at J, with 8 bases between. CDR3 size: 11 residues. Looked up from germline, CDR1 is MDHEN and CDR2 is SYDVKM.